This T cell receptor (beta chain) was retrieved from a study of cytomegalovirus exposure and HLA in healthy donors. Study conclusions and caveats: Presence/absence analyses supposed approximately even sequencing depth among donors.

As for this clone: Antigen specificity is unknown.

PCR involved 60 Vbeta and 13 Jbeta primers. Sequenced by immunoSEQ multiplex PCR; TCRdb stores in-frame clones only, minus some. The sample contains 150,000 or so clones, 74% of which appear only once. Germline assignment: CDR1 SGHRS and CDR2 YFSETQ. Trimming pared 7 bases from V and 5 bases from J, leaving 21 bases between. This CDR3 contains 16 residues. J is TRBJ1-4 and V is TRBV5-1; no reliable D call. Specimen: PBMCs. This TCR was recovered from a man in his late teens or twenties in good health and CMV-seropositive. CDR3 sequence reads: CASSYGGAKVNEKLFF. CDR3 nucleotide sequence: TGCGCCAGCTCCTACGGAGGTGCCAAAGTGAATGAAAAACTGTTTTTT. The variable domain in full, completed from reference TRBV5-1 and TRBJ1-4, reads KAGVTQTPRYLIKTRGQQVTLSCSPISGHRSVSWYQQTPGQGLQFLFEYFSETQRNKGNFPGRFSGRQFSNSRSEMNVSTLELGDSALYLCASSYGGAKVNEKLFFGSGTQLSVL.